This T cell receptor (beta chain) was captured in a study of cytomegalovirus exposure and HLA in healthy donors. General observations from the study: The authors later found HLA-associated TCR beta chains more clonally expanded than equally common others.

The V and J ends lost 5 bases and 7 bases, in that order; junction bases with no gene match: 2. CDR3 length: 10 residues. The germline CDR1 and CDR2 sequences are GTSNPN and SVGIG (reference sequence). Healthy bone marrow donors made up the donors. Each donor was nominally healthy when sampled (though unrecorded immune exposures were likely). In regard to this clone: Its specificity is not known.

PCR primers comprised 60 Vbeta and 13 Jbeta primers. Original analysis: A later analysis tallied about 80 million unique TCR beta chains, 9.5 million to 14 million of them shared. Produced via immunoSEQ multiplex PCR; TCRdb's table is partial and in-frame only. V, J and clone size reflect that table, while D and trimming were determined from the DNA. The table includes 19,000 or so clones, under 80% detected once. This chain uses TRBV30 with TRBJ2-7, with TRBD2 matching over 7 bases. Source material: PBMCs. The source of this sequence is a man in his late teens or twenties in good health and CMV-seronegative. CDR3 loop: CAWGEGEQYF. The CDR3 DNA is TGTGCCTGGGGGGAGGGGGAGCAGTACTTC.